This TCR beta chain was sequenced in a study of shared clonotypes between healthy human individuals. Overall study results and limits: All-four-donor shared clonotypes had higher generation probabilities than non-shared clonotypes did.

Assay: immunoSEQ multiplex PCR; the TCRdb copy retains only in-frame clones and omits some. The sample lists roughly 1,100,000 clones, about three quarters occurring once. A note on this clone: The antigen is unknown. This may come from a read error, since a much larger clone is one base off. This CDR3 is also generated by other DNA sequences in the sample.

Material for sequencing was memory CD4+ T cells sorted from blood. Subset here: CD45RA-negative fraction. The sequence was obtained from a young man in good health.

CDR3 residues: CASSLDGSNQPQHF. Here the CDR3 DNA reads TGTGCCAGCAGCTTAGACGGGAGCAATCAGCCCCAGCATTTT. The chain links TRBV11-2 to TRBJ1-5; D uncertain. The CDR3 is 14 amino acids. CDR1 is SGHAT and CDR2 is FQNNGV in the germline V gene. Between the trimmed V and J ends, which lost 0 bases and 1 base, there was a span of 4 bases. Together with reference TRBV11-2 and TRBJ1-5, the CDR3 gives the full variable domain: EAGVAQSPRYKIIEKRQSVAFWCNPISGHATLYWYQQILGQGPKLLIQFQNNGVVDDSQLPKDRFSAERLKGVDSTLKIQPAKLEDSAVYLCASSLDGSNQPQHFGDGTRLSIL.